This T cell receptor beta chain was retrieved from a study of tumor-infiltrating lymphocytes in primary liver carcinoma. For this clonotype: An end of the junction does not agree with germline; a read error may underlie this.

Total RNA and DNA came together from 20-30 mg of bulk tissue without cell sorting. Donors underwent surgery for histopathologically diagnosed primary liver carcinoma. The investigators made TCR beta cDNA from about 500 ng total RNA, using a constant-region primer. Each TCR beta library was derived from three nested multiplex PCR rounds that employed slightly modified ARM-PCR. The first two PCR rounds used TRBV1-TRBV30 forward primers with a C-beta reverse primer, around 10 cycles each. TCRdb itself ran the multiplex PCR reads through MiXCR, one entry per CDR3 protein. The sample consists of approximately 80,000 distinct CDR3 sequences, 69% of them appearing once. The germline gives CDR1 SQVTM, CDR2 ANQGSEA. The CDR3 consists of 15 residues.

The sequence was obtained from a man in his forties or fifties with primary liver carcinoma and hepatitis B virus infection. Sample: tumor-adjacent normal liver tissue. The rearrangement joins TRBV29-1 to TRBJ2-7, with D possibly TRBD1 on 6 matching bases. CDR3 residues: CGVEERKTGIYEQYF. Written as DNA, the CDR3 is TGCGGCGTTGAAGAGCGAAAGACAGGAATATACGAGCAGTACTTC.